Each of the 7 T cell receptor beta chains below was sequenced from the same sample in a study of spatial heterogeneity in lung cancer. Specified time point: sample taken at primary tumor resection. Study-level results: It was found that expanded intratumoral alpha and beta TCR counts tracked tumor mutation counts.

TCRdb re-derived calls from the 5' RACE reads in MiXCR, one entry per CDR3 protein. The repertoire holds about 3,100 distinct CDR3 sequences, with roughly 9.2% as singletons. Their cognate antigens are unknown. Sequencing used lung tumor tissue, obtained at surgery. These receptors all come from a male donor with early-stage non-small cell lung cancer.

This clonotype rates as medium-sized. The chain recombines TRBV28 with TRBJ1-2; 8 bases map to TRBD1. Germline V gene lookup returns CDR1 MDHEN and CDR2 SYDVKM. The V gene end was trimmed by 4 bases and the J gene end by 0 bases; junction bases not matched to a gene: 13. The CDR3 is 18 residues long. CDR3 region: CASSSRTRLTGANYGYTF. The CDR3 DNA follows: TGTGCCAGCAGTTCAAGGACGAGGTTGACAGGGGCTAACTATGGCTACACCTTC.

This clonotype rates as medium-sized. This rearrangement joins TRBV5-6 to TRBJ1-1; D gene uncertain. In germline, CDR1 is SGHDT, CDR2 YYEEEE. V was pared by 3 bases and J by 1 base, with 4 bases between. The CDR3 runs 12 residues. The CDR3 loop reads CASSWGNTEAFF. CDR3 DNA: TGTGCCAGCAGCTGGGGGAACACTGAAGCTTTCTTT.

This clonotype has more than one count but fewer than ten. The chain has TRBV4-2 and TRBJ2-2; no clear D. The CDR3 runs to 15 residues. Germline lookup yields CDR1 LGHNA and CDR2 YNFKEQ. Trimming left V 1 base short and J 4 bases short, with 10 bases between. The CDR3 DNA follows: TGTGCCAGCAGCCAAGTCGGCCTAACCACCGGGGAGCTGTTTTTT. It is translated as CASSQVGLTTGELFF.

By its share, this clonotype is medium-sized. This sequence joins TRBV2 and TRBJ2-1, with D hard to call. This CDR3 is 13 amino acids long. Germline V gene data show CDR1 as SNHLY and CDR2 as FYNNEI. The germline V and J ends were trimmed by 0 bases and 9 bases, with 9 bases remaining between them. CDR3 amino acids: CASSEAIRSEQFF. The DNA of the CDR3 is TGTGCCAGCAGTGAAGCTATACGGAGTGAGCAGTTCTTC.

The J gene is TRBJ2-7, the V gene TRBV6-5, with a weak D call TRBD2 (5 bases). V was cut by 2 bases and J by 0 bases, with 17 bases left in between. This CDR3 has 17 amino acids. CDR1 is MNHEY and CDR2 is SVGAGI in the germline V gene. CDR3 loop: CASSYGLWAASSYEQYF. In DNA, the CDR3 is TGTGCCAGCAGTTACGGACTTTGGGCGGCTAGCTCCTACGAGCAGTACTTC.

This rearrangement joins TRBV6-5 to TRBJ1-2, with a weak D call TRBD1 (5 bases). Germline CDR1 is MNHEY and CDR2 is SVGAGI. With 5 bases removed from V and 4 bases from J, the gap between germline ends came to 17 bases. The CDR3 runs to 15 residues. The DNA of the CDR3 is TGTGCCAGCAGTGCTGACCTGGGGACGGGCTATGGCTACACCTTC. Its translation: CASSADLGTGYGYTF.

This clonotype was seen many times. The V call is TRBV5-1, the J call TRBJ2-5; TRBD2 aligns across 8 bases. Trimming at V came to 3 bases and at J to 1 base, leaving 8 bases not matched to a gene. Germline loops: CDR1 SGHRS, CDR2 YFSETQ. The CDR3 length is 16 residues. The CDR3 reads CASSSASGRIQETQYF. The CDR3 DNA follows: TGCGCCAGCAGCTCCGCTAGCGGGCGTATCCAAGAGACCCAGTACTTC.